One and the same sample provided the 13 T cell receptor beta chains below, sequenced in a study of CD8 T cells in Susac syndrome. Random hexamers were used to reverse transcribe the RNA input (about 0.45 to 1 ug). A single record per CDR3 protein comes from TCRdb applying MiXCR to the immunoSEQ multiplex PCR reads. This table holds more than 250,000 distinct CDR3 sequences, around 92% found once. Sequenced: CD4+ T cells from PBMCs. The receptor set was obtained from a human donor with multiple sclerosis.

The chain couples TRBV10-3 to TRBJ2-6; a weak D match, TRBD2 (5 bases). Germline V gives CDR1 ENHRY, CDR2 SYGVKD. The CDR3 extends over 17 amino acids. Trimming removed 3 bases at V and 0 bases at J, with 12 bases between. CDR3 nucleotides: TGTGCCATCAGTGAAGGAGGAGTCAGCTCTGGGGCCAACGTCCTGACTTTC. Protein product: CAISEGGVSSGANVLTF.

The chain recombines TRBV5-4 with TRBJ2-2, with D possibly matching TRBD2 (5 bases). This CDR3 has 16 residues. Looked up from germline, CDR1 is SGHNT and CDR2 is YYREEE (reference sequence). V lost 0 bases, J lost 4 bases, and 13 bases lay in between. CDR3 sequence: CASSLGPRGVTGELFF. Written as DNA, the CDR3 is TGTGCCAGCAGCTTGGGTCCACGGGGAGTCACCGGGGAGCTGTTTTTT.

The chain employs TRBV6-2 or TRBV6-3 and TRBJ2-3; TRBD2 matches at 8 bases. The CDR3 has 17 amino acids. J was trimmed by 3 bases and V by 5 bases; bases with no gene match: 13. Germline V gene sequence: CDR1 MNHEY, CDR2 SVGEGT. The CDR3 DNA reads TGTGCCAGCAGTCAGGTCGGTGCGGGAGGATTAACAGATACGCAGTATTTT. Encoded protein: CASSQVGAGGLTDTQYF.

The chain employs TRBV29-1 and TRBJ1-1; weak D call: TRBD1 (5 bases). Trimming took off 4 bases at V and 2 bases at J, with 11 bases between the two ends. CDR1 and CDR2 from the germline V gene are SQVTM and ANQGSEA. This CDR3 is 13 amino acids long. The CDR3 reads CSVGAQGNTEAFF. DNA for the CDR3: TGCAGCGTTGGCGCCCAGGGAAACACTGAAGCTTTCTTT. Filled out from reference TRBV29-1 and TRBJ1-1, the complete variable domain reads SAVISQKPSRDICQRGTSLTIQCQVDSQVTMMFWYRQQPGQSLTLIATANQGSEATYESGFVIDKFPISRPNLTFSTLTVSNMSPEDSSIYLCSVGAQGNTEAFFGQGTRLTVV.

The rearrangement joins TRBV20-1 to TRBJ1-2, with 9 bases identical to TRBD1. The CDR3 has 16 amino acids. With 6 bases clipped from V and 4 bases from J, the junction kept 15 bases outside the gene matches. Germline V CDR1 and CDR2: DFQATT, SNEGSKA (reference sequence). CDR3 nucleotides: TGCAGTGCCTCTAGAGGGGACAGGGCCTCTCCCTATGGCTACACCTTC. Translated, it gives CSASRGDRASPYGYTF.

The chain links TRBV14 to TRBJ2-2; D not resolved. The CDR3 consists of 15 residues. Per germline, CDR1 SGHDN and CDR2 FVKESK. Between the trimmed V and J ends, which lost 4 bases and 5 bases, there was a span of 14 bases. The CDR3 sequence: CASSLVGLTTGELFF. CDR3 DNA sequence: TGTGCCAGCAGCCTCGTCGGGCTGACAACCGGGGAGCTGTTTTTT. Full variable domain (remainder filled in from reference TRBV14 and TRBJ2-2): EAGVTQFPSHSVIEKGQTVTLRCDPISGHDNLYWYRRVMGKEIKFLLHFVKESKQDESGMPNNRFLAERTGGTYSTLKVQPAELEDSGVYFCASSLVGLTTGELFFGEGSRLTVL.

V and J are TRBV12-3 or TRBV12-4 and TRBJ2-5; 10 nucleotides line up with TRBD2. J was trimmed by 4 bases and V by 2 bases; bases with no gene match: 7. CDR3 length: 16 amino acids. CDR3 sequence: CASSLISGRGRETQYF. The CDR3 DNA reads TGTGCCAGCAGTTTAATAAGCGGGAGGGGCCGAGAGACCCAGTACTTC.

The J gene is TRBJ2-3, the V gene TRBV7-9, with D tentatively TRBD2 (6 bases). CDR3 size: 14 residues. CDR1 is SEHNR and CDR2 is FQNEAQ in the germline V gene (reference sequence). V lost 0 bases to trimming and J lost 4 bases, with 8 bases between them. The CDR3 DNA reads as TGTGCCAGCAGCTTAGCCGGGACTTCAGATACGCAGTATTTT. Translation: CASSLAGTSDTQYF.

The chain combines TRBV29-1 with TRBJ1-2, with a weak D call TRBD1 (5 bases). The V gene's germline CDR1 is SQVTM and CDR2 ANQGSEA. This CDR3 has 10 amino acids. CDR3 nucleotide sequence: TGCAGTACAAAGGGGTATGGCTACACCTTC. Amino acids: CSTKGYGYTF. Full variable domain (outside the CDR3, taken from reference TRBV29-1 and TRBJ1-2): SAVISQKPSRDICQRGTSLTIQCQVDSQVTMMFWYRQQPGQSLTLIATANQGSEATYESGFVIDKFPISRPNLTFSTLTVSNMSPEDSSIYLCSTKGYGYTFGSGTRLTVV.

V and J are TRBV7-9 and TRBJ1-1; TRBD1 agrees at 9 bases. V was pared by 5 bases and J by 7 bases, with 2 bases of the junction left unmatched. CDR1 is SEHNR and CDR2 is FQNEAQ in the germline V gene (reference sequence). The CDR3 is 12 amino acids. The DNA for the CDR3 is TGTGCCAGCAGCCGACAGGGGGATGAAGCTTTCTTT. Encoded protein: CASSRQGDEAFF.

V gene TRBV5-1 combines with J gene TRBJ2-7; 7 bases are shared with TRBD1. V lost 0 bases, J lost 6 bases, and 6 bases stayed unmatched. There are 14 residues in the CDR3. Germline CDR1 reads SGHRS; CDR2 reads YFSETQ. The DNA of the CDR3 is TGCGCCAGCAGCTTGGCCTCGACAGGGCGCGAGCAGTACTTC. Its protein is CASSLASTGREQYF. The full variable domain, rest sourced from reference TRBV5-1 and TRBJ2-7, is KAGVTQTPRYLIKTRGQQVTLSCSPISGHRSVSWYQQTPGQGLQFLFEYFSETQRNKGNFPGRFSGRQFSNSRSEMNVSTLELGDSALYLCASSLASTGREQYFGPGTRLTVT.

The chain joins TRBV10-3 to TRBJ2-5; unclear D gene. V lost 3 bases, J lost 5 bases, and 7 bases lay in between. There are 12 residues in the CDR3. From germline, CDR1 is ENHRY and CDR2 SYGVKD. The CDR3 protein is CAISELQETQYF. The CDR3, as DNA: TGTGCCATCAGTGAACTTCAGGAGACCCAGTACTTC.

CDR3 in DNA: TGCAGTGCTAGAGGTACATCAGTGTTTGGCTACACCTTC. Translating gives CSARGTSVFGYTF. J is TRBJ1-2 and V is TRBV20-1; no definite D call. CDR1 and CDR2 from the germline V gene are DFQATT and SNEGSKA (reference sequence). Between the trimmed V and J ends, which lost 1 base and 7 bases, there was a span of 13 bases. This CDR3 spans 13 amino acids.